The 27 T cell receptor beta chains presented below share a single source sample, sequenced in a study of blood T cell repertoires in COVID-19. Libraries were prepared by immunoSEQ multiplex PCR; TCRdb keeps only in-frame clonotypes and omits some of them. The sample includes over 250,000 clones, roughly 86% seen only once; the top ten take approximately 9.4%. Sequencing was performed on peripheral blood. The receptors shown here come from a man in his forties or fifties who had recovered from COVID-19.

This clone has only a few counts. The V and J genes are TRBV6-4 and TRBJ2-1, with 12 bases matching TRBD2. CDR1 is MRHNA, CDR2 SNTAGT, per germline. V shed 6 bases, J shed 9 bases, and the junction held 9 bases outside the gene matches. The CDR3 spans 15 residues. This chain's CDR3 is CASSVLAGGPLEQFF. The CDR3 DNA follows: TGTGCCAGCAGCGTCCTAGCGGGAGGGCCTCTTGAGCAGTTCTTC.

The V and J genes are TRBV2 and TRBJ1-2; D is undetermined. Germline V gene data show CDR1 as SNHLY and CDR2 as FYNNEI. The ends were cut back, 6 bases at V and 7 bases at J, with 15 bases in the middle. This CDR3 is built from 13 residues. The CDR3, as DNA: TGTGCCAGCAGCCCCCGGGAAGAAGGTGGCTACACCTTC. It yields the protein CASSPREEGGYTF.

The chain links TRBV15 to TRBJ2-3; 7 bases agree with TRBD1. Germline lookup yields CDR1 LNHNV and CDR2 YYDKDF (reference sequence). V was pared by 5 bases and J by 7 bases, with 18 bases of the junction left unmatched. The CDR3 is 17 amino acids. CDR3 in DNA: TGTGCCACCAGCCCTAAGGAGCCCCGGGACAGCGGCTATACGCAGTATTTT. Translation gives CATSPKEPRDSGYTQYF.

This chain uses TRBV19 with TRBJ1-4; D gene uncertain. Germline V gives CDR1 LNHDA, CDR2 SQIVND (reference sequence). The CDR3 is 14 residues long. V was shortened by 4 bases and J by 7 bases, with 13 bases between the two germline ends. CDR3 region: CASSSSTRGEKLFF. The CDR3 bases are TGTGCCAGTAGTAGTTCGACCCGCGGTGAAAAACTGTTTTTT.

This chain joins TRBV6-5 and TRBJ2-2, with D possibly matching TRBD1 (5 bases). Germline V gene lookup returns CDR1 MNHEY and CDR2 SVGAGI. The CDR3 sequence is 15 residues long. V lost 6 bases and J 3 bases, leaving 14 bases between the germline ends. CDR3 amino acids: CASSRTTVYTGELFF. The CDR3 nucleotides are TGTGCCAGCAGCCGAACGACAGTTTACACCGGGGAGCTGTTTTTT.

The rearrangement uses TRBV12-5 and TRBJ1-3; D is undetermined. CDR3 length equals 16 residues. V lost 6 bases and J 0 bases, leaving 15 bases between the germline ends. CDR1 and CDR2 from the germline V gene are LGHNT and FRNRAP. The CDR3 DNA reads TGTGCTAGTGGCCGAGGTCTCGGGAGCTCTGGAAACACCATATATTTT. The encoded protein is CASGRGLGSSGNTIYF.

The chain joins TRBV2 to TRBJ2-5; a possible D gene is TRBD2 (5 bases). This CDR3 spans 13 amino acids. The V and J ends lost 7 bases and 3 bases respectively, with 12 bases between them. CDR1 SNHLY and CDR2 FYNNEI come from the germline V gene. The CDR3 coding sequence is TGTGCCAGCACCCTCCGGGAAAAAGAGACCCAGTACTTC. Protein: CASTLREKETQYF.

CDR3 loop: CASSDETSSYNEQFF. DNA of the CDR3: TGTGCCAGCAGTGACGAAACGAGCTCCTACAATGAGCAGTTCTTC. The chain combines TRBV6-4 with TRBJ2-1; D is ambiguous. V gave up 2 bases and J gave up 0 bases, with 8 bases separating them. This CDR3 has 15 amino acids. CDR1 MRHNA and CDR2 SNTAGT come from the germline V gene.

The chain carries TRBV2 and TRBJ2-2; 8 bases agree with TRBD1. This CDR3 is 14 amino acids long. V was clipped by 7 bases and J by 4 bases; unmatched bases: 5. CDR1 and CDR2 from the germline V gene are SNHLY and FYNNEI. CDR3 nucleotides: TGTGCCAGCATTTACAGGGGGATCACCGGGGAGCTGTTTTTT. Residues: CASIYRGITGELFF.

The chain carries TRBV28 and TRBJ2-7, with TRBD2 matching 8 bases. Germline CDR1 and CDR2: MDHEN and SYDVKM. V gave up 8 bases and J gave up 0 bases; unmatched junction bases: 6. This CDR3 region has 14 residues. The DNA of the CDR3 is TGTGCCAGCGATGGTAGCGGGAACTCCTACGAGCAGTACTTC. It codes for CASDGSGNSYEQYF.

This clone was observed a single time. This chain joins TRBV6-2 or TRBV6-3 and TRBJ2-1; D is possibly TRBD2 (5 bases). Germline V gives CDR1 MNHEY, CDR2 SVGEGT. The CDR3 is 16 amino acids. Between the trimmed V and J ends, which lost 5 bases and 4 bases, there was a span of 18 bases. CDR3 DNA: TGTGCCAGCAGTCGGGCCGTTGCGGGTATGTACAATGAGCAGTTCTTC. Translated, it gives CASSRAVAGMYNEQFF.

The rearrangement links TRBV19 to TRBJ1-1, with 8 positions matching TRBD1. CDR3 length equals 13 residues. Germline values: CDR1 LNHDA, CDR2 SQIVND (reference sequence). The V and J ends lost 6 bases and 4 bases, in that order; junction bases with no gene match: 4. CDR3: CASRLQGGTEAFF. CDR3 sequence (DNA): TGTGCCAGTAGGCTACAGGGGGGCACTGAAGCTTTCTTT.

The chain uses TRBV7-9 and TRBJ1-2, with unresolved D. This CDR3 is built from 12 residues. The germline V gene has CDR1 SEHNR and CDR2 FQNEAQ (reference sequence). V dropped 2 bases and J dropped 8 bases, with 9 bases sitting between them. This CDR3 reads CASSLIRGGYTF. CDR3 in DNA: TGTGCCAGCAGCTTAATACGAGGGGGCTACACCTTC. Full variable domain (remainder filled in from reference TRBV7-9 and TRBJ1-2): DTGVSQNPRHKITKRGQNVTFRCDPISEHNRLYWYRQTLGQGPEFLTYFQNEAQLEKSRLLSDRFSAERPKGSFSTLEIQRTEQGDSAMYLCASSLIRGGYTFGSGTRLTVV.

The CDR3 region is CSVEPSGYNEQFF. In nucleotides, the CDR3 is TGCAGCGTTGAGCCTAGCGGTTACAATGAGCAGTTCTTC. The rearrangement uses TRBV29-1 and TRBJ2-1, with 7 bases identical to TRBD2. The CDR3 has 13 residues. Germline CDR1 is SQVTM and CDR2 is ANQGSEA. V lost 3 bases, J lost 4 bases, and 3 bases stayed unmatched.

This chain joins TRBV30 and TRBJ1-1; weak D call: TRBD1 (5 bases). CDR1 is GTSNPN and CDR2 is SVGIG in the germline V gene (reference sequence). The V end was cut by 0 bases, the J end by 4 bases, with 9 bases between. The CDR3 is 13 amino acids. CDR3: CAWSVRQGTEAFF. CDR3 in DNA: TGTGCCTGGAGTGTACGGCAGGGCACTGAAGCTTTCTTT.

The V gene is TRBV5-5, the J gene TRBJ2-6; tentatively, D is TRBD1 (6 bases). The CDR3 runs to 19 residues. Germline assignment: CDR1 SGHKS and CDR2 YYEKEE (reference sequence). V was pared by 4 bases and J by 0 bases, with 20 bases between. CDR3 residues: CASSPQGAGASSGANVLTF. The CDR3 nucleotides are TGTGCCAGCAGCCCCCAAGGGGCAGGGGCGAGCTCTGGGGCCAACGTCCTGACTTTC.

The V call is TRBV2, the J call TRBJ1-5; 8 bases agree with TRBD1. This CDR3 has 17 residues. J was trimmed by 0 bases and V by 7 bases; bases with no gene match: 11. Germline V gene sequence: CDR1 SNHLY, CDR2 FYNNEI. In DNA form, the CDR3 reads TGTGCCAGCACCAAAAGCCGGACAGGGTATAGCAATCAGCCCCAGCATTTT. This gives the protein CASTKSRTGYSNQPQHF.

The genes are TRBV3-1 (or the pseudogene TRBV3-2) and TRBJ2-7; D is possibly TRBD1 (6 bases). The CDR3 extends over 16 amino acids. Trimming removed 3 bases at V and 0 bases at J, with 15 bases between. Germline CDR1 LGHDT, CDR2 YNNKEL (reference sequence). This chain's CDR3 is CASSHSQGKSSYEQYF. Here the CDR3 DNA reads TGTGCCAGCAGCCACTCACAGGGTAAAAGCTCCTACGAGCAGTACTTC.

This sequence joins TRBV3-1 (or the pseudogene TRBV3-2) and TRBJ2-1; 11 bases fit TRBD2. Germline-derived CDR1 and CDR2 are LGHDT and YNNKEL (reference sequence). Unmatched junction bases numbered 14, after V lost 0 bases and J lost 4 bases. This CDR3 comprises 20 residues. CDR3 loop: CASSQDWGLAAQGLYNEQFF. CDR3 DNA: TGTGCCAGCAGCCAAGATTGGGGACTAGCGGCCCAGGGTTTGTACAATGAGCAGTTCTTC.

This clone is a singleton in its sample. The CDR3 coding sequence is TGTGCCTGGTTACAGGGCCGGGGCAATCAGCCCCAGCATTTT. This encodes CAWLQGRGNQPQHF. The chain recombines TRBV30 with TRBJ1-5; a weak D match, TRBD1 (6 bases). The CDR3 runs 14 residues. Trimming took off 5 bases at V and 2 bases at J, with 13 bases between the two ends. CDR1 is GTSNPN and CDR2 is SVGIG in the germline V gene (reference sequence).

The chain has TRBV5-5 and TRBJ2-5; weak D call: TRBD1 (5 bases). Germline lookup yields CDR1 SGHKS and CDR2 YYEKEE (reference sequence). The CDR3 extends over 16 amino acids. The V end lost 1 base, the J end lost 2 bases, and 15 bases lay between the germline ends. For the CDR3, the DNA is TGTGCCAGCAGCTTGCGTCTGGACACCATACAAGAGACCCAGTACTTC. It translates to CASSLRLDTIQETQYF.

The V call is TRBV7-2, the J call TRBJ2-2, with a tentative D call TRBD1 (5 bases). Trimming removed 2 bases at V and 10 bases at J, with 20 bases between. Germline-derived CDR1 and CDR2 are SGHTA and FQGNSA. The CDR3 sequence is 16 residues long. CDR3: CASSLKQGSTDPELFF. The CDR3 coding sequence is TGTGCCAGCAGCTTAAAGCAGGGTAGCACGGACCCGGAGCTGTTTTTT.

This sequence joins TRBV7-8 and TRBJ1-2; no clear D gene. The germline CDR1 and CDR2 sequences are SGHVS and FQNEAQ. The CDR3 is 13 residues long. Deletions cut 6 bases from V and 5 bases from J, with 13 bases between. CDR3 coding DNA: TGTGCCAGCAGTCCGGGGAATCAATATGGCTACACCTTC. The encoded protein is CASSPGNQYGYTF.

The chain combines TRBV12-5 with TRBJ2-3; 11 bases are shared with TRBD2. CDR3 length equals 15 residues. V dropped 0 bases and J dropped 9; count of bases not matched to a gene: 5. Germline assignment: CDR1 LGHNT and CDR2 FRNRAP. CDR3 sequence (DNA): TGTGCTAGTGGTTTGGTTAGCGGGGGGGCCTGGACGCAGTATTTT. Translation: CASGLVSGGAWTQYF.

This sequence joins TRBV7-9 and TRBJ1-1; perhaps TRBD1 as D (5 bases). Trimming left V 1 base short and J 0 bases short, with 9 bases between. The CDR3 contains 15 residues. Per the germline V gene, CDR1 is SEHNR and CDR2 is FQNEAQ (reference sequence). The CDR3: CASSLGGTVNTEAFF. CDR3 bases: TGTGCCAGCAGCTTAGGAGGGACTGTGAACACTGAAGCTTTCTTT.

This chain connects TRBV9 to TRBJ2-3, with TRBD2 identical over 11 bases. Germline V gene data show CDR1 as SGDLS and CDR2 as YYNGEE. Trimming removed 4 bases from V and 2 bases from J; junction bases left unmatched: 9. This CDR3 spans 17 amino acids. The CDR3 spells CASSPRGTSGSTDTQYF. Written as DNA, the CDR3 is TGTGCCAGCAGCCCCAGGGGGACTAGCGGCTCCACAGATACGCAGTATTTT. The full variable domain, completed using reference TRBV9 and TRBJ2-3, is DSGVTQTPKHLITATGQRVTLRCSPRSGDLSVYWYQQSLDQGLQFLIQYYNGEERAKGNILERFSAQQFPDLHSELNLSSLELGDSALYFCASSPRGTSGSTDTQYFGPGTRLTVL.

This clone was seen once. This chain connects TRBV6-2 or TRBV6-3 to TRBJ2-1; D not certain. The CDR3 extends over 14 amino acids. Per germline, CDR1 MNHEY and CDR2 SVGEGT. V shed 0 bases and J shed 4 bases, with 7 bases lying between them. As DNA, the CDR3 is TGTGCCAGCAGTTACTCGAGAGTATACAATGAGCAGTTCTTC. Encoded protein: CASSYSRVYNEQFF.